The 32 T cell receptor beta chains presented below share a single source sample, sequenced in a study of CD8 T cells in Susac syndrome. It was with random hexamers that about 0.45 to 1 ug RNA was reverse transcribed. TCRdb analysed the immunoSEQ multiplex PCR reads with MiXCR anew, one entry per CDR3 protein. The data contain about 150,000 distinct CDR3 sequences, approximately 96% of them singletons. The sequencing sample was made of CD8+ T cells from PBMCs. These receptors all stem from a human donor with multiple sclerosis.

This chain joins TRBV13 and TRBJ1-2; TRBD1 agrees at 10 bases. Germline trimming cut 5 bases from V and 5 bases from J; bases unmatched to any gene: 11. CDR3 length equals 16 residues. The germline gives CDR1 PRHDT, CDR2 FYEKMQ (reference sequence). The CDR3 region is CASSPESRDRGYGYTF. As DNA, the CDR3 is TGTGCCAGCAGCCCGGAAAGTAGGGACAGGGGTTATGGCTACACCTTC.

The table lists this clonotype with a few counts. The chain links TRBV6-2 or TRBV6-3 to TRBJ2-7, with 8 nucleotides matching TRBD1. The CDR3 extends over 15 amino acids. V trimming: 0 bases; J trimming: 3 bases; junction bases outside the gene matches: 4. Germline V CDR1 and CDR2: MNHEY, SVGEGT. The CDR3 loop reads CASSYSTGAYYEQYF. CDR3 DNA sequence: TGTGCCAGCAGTTACTCGACAGGGGCCTACTACGAGCAGTACTTC.

This sequence joins TRBV3-1 and TRBJ1-2; 8 nucleotides line up with TRBD1. Germline lookup yields CDR1 LGHDT and CDR2 YNNKEL (reference sequence). V dropped 4 bases and J dropped 5; count of bases not matched to a gene: 12. The CDR3 spans 16 residues. CDR3 coding DNA: TGTGCCAGCAGCCGCAAAGACCGGACAGGGAGGTATGGCTACACCTTC. Protein product: CASSRKDRTGRYGYTF.

This chain joins TRBV30 and TRBJ1-6; no clear D. This CDR3 spans 15 amino acids. V dropped 5 bases and J dropped 7 bases, with 18 bases sitting between them. Germline V gives CDR1 GTSNPN, CDR2 SVGIG (reference sequence). DNA for the CDR3: TGTGCCTGGGGTAGTGAAAATCTCCTCAATTCACCCCTCCACTTT. It yields the protein CAWGSENLLNSPLHF.

This clonotype was counted a single time. CDR3 in amino acids: CAWRRDSREQTQYF. Written as DNA, the CDR3 is TGTGCCTGGAGAAGGGACAGCCGGGAGCAGACCCAGTACTTC. The V and J genes are TRBV30 and TRBJ2-5; maybe TRBD1 (7 bases). The V end was cut by 3 bases, the J end by 6 bases, with 17 bases between. This CDR3 is built from 14 residues. Germline V gene sequence: CDR1 GTSNPN, CDR2 SVGIG (reference sequence).

This chain links TRBV2 with TRBJ2-6; D assignment may be TRBD1 or TRBD2 (7 bases each). This CDR3 comprises 16 residues. In germline, CDR1 is SNHLY, CDR2 FYNNEI. Trimming removed 10 bases at V and 1 base at J, with 17 bases between. As DNA, the CDR3 is TGTGCCACCGCCGTCAGGGGGGGGTCTGGGGCCAACGTCCTGACTTTC. Its protein is CATAVRGGSGANVLTF.

This clonotype was picked up one time. The chain joins TRBV6-2 or TRBV6-3 to TRBJ2-1; no definite D call. V was cut by 3 bases and J by 0 bases, with 12 bases left in between. There are 16 residues in the CDR3. In germline, CDR1 is MNHEY, CDR2 SVGEGT. CDR3 in amino acids: CASSYSHPSSYNEQFF. The CDR3 DNA reads TGTGCCAGCAGTTATTCCCACCCCAGCTCCTACAATGAGCAGTTCTTC.

J is TRBJ1-1 and V is TRBV28; D is possibly TRBD1 (6 bases). Germline CDR1 reads MDHEN; CDR2 reads SYDVKM. V dropped 6 bases and J dropped 1 base, with 9 bases sitting between them. CDR3 length equals 13 residues. CDR3 nucleotides: TGTGCCAGCAGCGAGGACAGGAACACTGAAGCTTTCTTT. Protein sequence: CASSEDRNTEAFF.

The chain has TRBV25-1 and TRBJ2-7; D remains unclear. The V end lost 6 bases, the J end lost 7 bases, and 7 bases lay between the germline ends. Germline CDR1 MGHDK, CDR2 SYGVNS. The CDR3 contains 10 residues. CDR3 protein: CASRSVEQYF. The CDR3 DNA reads as TGTGCCAGCAGGTCGGTGGAGCAGTACTTC.

The gene calls are TRBV20-1 and TRBJ2-7; tentative D call: TRBD1 (6 bases). Per germline, CDR1 DFQATT and CDR2 SNEGSKA (reference sequence). The CDR3 loop spans 16 amino acids. V lost 0 bases, J lost 3 bases, and 18 bases lay in between. CDR3 in amino acids: CSARDREDSAVYEQYF. The CDR3 nucleotides are TGCAGTGCTAGAGATCGCGAGGACAGTGCAGTCTACGAGCAGTACTTC.

The rearrangement links TRBV25-1 to TRBJ2-5; D is ambiguous. The V gene's germline CDR1 is MGHDK and CDR2 SYGVNS. The CDR3 extends over 15 amino acids. Trimming left V 2 bases short and J 1 base short, with 11 bases between. The CDR3, as DNA: TGTGCCAGCAGTGAAAATAACCGGGTCCAAGAGACCCAGTACTTC. Its translation: CASSENNRVQETQYF.

V usage is TRBV9 and J usage is TRBJ2-6; 7 bases map to TRBD1. Germline loops: CDR1 SGDLS, CDR2 YYNGEE. The CDR3 is made up of 16 amino acids. V lost 3 bases to trimming and J lost 3 bases; unmatched junction nucleotides: 6. The CDR3, as DNA: TGTGCCAGCAGCGCTACAGGGGTTGGTGGGGCCAACGTCCTGACTTTC. It codes for CASSATGVGGANVLTF.

The chain is built from TRBV14 and TRBJ1-1; TRBD1 is a possible D gene (5 bases). Germline V gives CDR1 SGHDN, CDR2 FVKESK. CDR3 length equals 17 residues. The V end lost 2 bases, the J end lost 0 bases, and 16 bases lay between the germline ends. DNA of the CDR3: TGTGCCAGCAGCCAATTCGGACAAGGAGCCTTGAACACTGAAGCTTTCTTT. Amino acid sequence: CASSQFGQGALNTEAFF.

The CDR3 loop reads CASSLTTLAGVGEQFF. DNA for the CDR3: TGTGCCAGCAGTTTGACGACCTTAGCCGGGGTCGGTGAGCAGTTCTTC. The chain employs TRBV28 and TRBJ2-1, with D perhaps TRBD2 (5 bases). The germline gives CDR1 MDHEN, CDR2 SYDVKM. The CDR3 has 16 amino acids. The V end was cut by 3 bases, the J end by 9 bases, with 21 bases between.

As concerns this clonotype: Germline is not matched at one junction end, which may reflect a read error. The chain couples TRBV10-3 to TRBJ2-1; tentative D call: TRBD2 (6 bases). This CDR3 has 13 residues. CDR1 is ENHRY and CDR2 is SYGVKD in the germline V gene. The CDR3 DNA reads as TGTGCCATTAGTGAGGAGGGGTACAATGAGCAGTTCTTC. It is translated as CAISEEGYNEQFF.

V gene TRBV11-2 combines with J gene TRBJ2-1; 7 bases are a match to TRBD1. CDR1 is SGHAT, CDR2 FQNNGV, per germline. CDR3 length: 16 amino acids. V lost 3 bases, J lost 6 bases, and 11 bases stayed unmatched. The CDR3 nucleotides read TGTGCCAGCAGCTTTCTCCGGGACAGAGGTGGCAATGAGCAGTTCTTC. Amino acids: CASSFLRDRGGNEQFF.

The rearrangement joins TRBV9 to TRBJ2-5; D ambiguous. V dropped 1 base and J dropped 4 bases, with 11 bases sitting between them. Germline V gene sequence: CDR1 SGDLS, CDR2 YYNGEE. This CDR3 region has 14 residues. CDR3 loop: CASSVFLLGETQYF. Written as DNA, the CDR3 is TGTGCCAGCAGCGTATTCCTCTTGGGAGAGACCCAGTACTTC.

This clonotype was found many times. CDR3 in DNA: TGTGCCAGCAGCTTAATCCTTGTAGGGAACACTGAAGCTTTCTTT. It encodes CASSLILVGNTEAFF. The rearrangement joins TRBV7-9 to TRBJ1-1; D is unclear. V was clipped by 2 bases and J by 1 base, with 11 bases between them. Germline loops: CDR1 SEHNR, CDR2 FQNEAQ (reference sequence). This CDR3 comprises 15 residues.

The V gene is TRBV20-1, the J gene TRBJ2-7, with 7 bases fitting TRBD2. Germline V gene sequence: CDR1 DFQATT, CDR2 SNEGSKA (reference sequence). The CDR3 loop spans 14 amino acids. Trimming at V came to 0 bases and at J to 2 bases, leaving 4 bases not matched to a gene. The CDR3 nucleotides read TGCAGTGCTAGAGATGGGAGGGGCGCCTACGAGCAGTACTTC. Residues: CSARDGRGAYEQYF.

J is TRBJ2-3 and V is TRBV7-7, with D perhaps given as TRBD1 or TRBD2 (5 bases each). V was pared by 5 bases and J by 4 bases, with 10 bases between. The CDR3 loop spans 13 amino acids. Germline CDR1 reads SSHAT; CDR2 reads FNYEAQ (reference sequence). As DNA, the CDR3 is TGTGCCAGCAGCCGGGGCTTGGCAGATACGCAGTATTTT. Protein sequence: CASSRGLADTQYF.

The chain is built from TRBV19 and TRBJ2-7, with TRBD1 identical over 10 bases. This CDR3 is built from 13 residues. J was trimmed by 5 bases and V by 8 bases; bases with no gene match: 6. Germline loops: CDR1 LNHDA, CDR2 SQIVND (reference sequence). CDR3 amino acids: CASSGTGVDEQYF. The CDR3 DNA follows: TGTGCCAGTTCCGGGACAGGGGTAGACGAGCAGTACTTC. The variable domain in full, with the rest retrieved from reference TRBV19 and TRBJ2-7, is DGGITQSPKYLFRKEGQNVTLSCEQNLNHDAMYWYRQDPGQGLRLIYYSQIVNDFQKGDIAEGYSVSREKKESFPLTVTSAQKNPTAFYLCASSGTGVDEQYFGPGTRLTVT.

This sequence joins TRBV20-1 and TRBJ2-3; D is unresolved. CDR3 length equals 13 residues. The V gene's germline CDR1 is DFQATT and CDR2 SNEGSKA (reference sequence). V lost 0 bases, J lost 9 bases, and 13 bases lay in between. The CDR3 DNA is TGCAGTGCTAGAGATCTTTTGGCCGGGACGCAGTATTTT. Its translation: CSARDLLAGTQYF.

The chain has TRBV5-4 and TRBJ2-7; D might be TRBD1 (6 bases). CDR1 SGHNT and CDR2 YYREEE come from the germline V gene (reference sequence). This CDR3 comprises 16 residues. The V end lost 1 base, the J end lost 3 bases, and 17 bases lay between the germline ends. The CDR3 nucleotides are TGTGCCAGCAGCTTGCCCCCCCAACAGGGTGTCTACGAGCAGTACTTC. It specifies CASSLPPQQGVYEQYF.

The rearrangement uses TRBV20-1 and TRBJ2-2, with 7 bases that match TRBD1. The length of the CDR3 is 13 residues. Looked up from germline, CDR1 is DFQATT and CDR2 is SNEGSKA (reference sequence). V lost 5 bases to trimming and J lost 4 bases; unmatched junction nucleotides: 4. CDR3 coding DNA: TGCAGTGCTCAACAGGGGTCCACCGGGGAGCTGTTTTTT. This gives the protein CSAQQGSTGELFF.

The chain links TRBV5-1 to TRBJ2-6; a possible D gene is TRBD1 (6 bases). The CDR3 has 16 residues. V was trimmed by 4 bases and J by 1 base, leaving 12 bases between them. In germline, CDR1 is SGHRS, CDR2 YFSETQ. CDR3 DNA sequence: TGCGCCAGCAGCGCCAAACAGGGATCTGGGGCCAACGTCCTGACTTTC. Amino acids: CASSAKQGSGANVLTF.

V and J are TRBV27 and TRBJ2-7; 7 bases align to TRBD1. Trimming at V came to 5 bases and at J to 2 bases, leaving 6 bases not matched to a gene. The length of the CDR3 is 14 residues. Germline CDR1 and CDR2: MNHEY and SMNVEV (reference sequence). The CDR3 loop is CASSNWTGPYEQYF. CDR3 in DNA: TGTGCCAGCAGTAACTGGACAGGCCCCTACGAGCAGTACTTC.

V gene TRBV4-1 combines with J gene TRBJ1-6; D is unresolved. CDR1 and CDR2 (germline): MGHRA, YSYEKL. Trimming took 0 bases from V and 7 from J, leaving 4 bases between them. CDR3 size: 13 residues. The DNA of the CDR3 is TGCGCCAGCAGCCAAGAGTTGAATTCACCCCTCCACTTT. The encoded protein is CASSQELNSPLHF.

The CDR3 coding sequence is TGCAGCGTTGAGAGGGCGGAAATGAGCACCGGGGAGCTGTTTTTT. Residues: CSVERAEMSTGELFF. The genes are TRBV29-1 and TRBJ2-2, with D possibly TRBD2 on 5 matching bases. Germline assignment: CDR1 SQVTM and CDR2 ANQGSEA. Trimming removed 3 bases at V and 4 bases at J, with 15 bases between. The CDR3 is 15 residues long.

This chain connects TRBV13 to TRBJ2-3; 7 bases are shared with TRBD1. Germline V lookup: CDR1 PRHDT, CDR2 FYEKMQ (reference sequence). CDR3 length: 13 residues. The V and J ends lost 5 bases and 6 bases, in that order; junction bases with no gene match: 5. CDR3 DNA: TGTGCCAGCAGCCGCCAGGGGGTCGATACGCAGTATTTT. As protein: CASSRQGVDTQYF.

Written as DNA, the CDR3 is TGTGCCAGCAGTTCCCTGGGACAGGAGAACACCGGGGAGCTGTTTTTT. It specifies CASSSLGQENTGELFF. The chain links TRBV5-8 to TRBJ2-2; TRBD1 matches 8 bases. Germline V CDR1 and CDR2: SGHTS, YDEGEE. Germline trimming cut 5 bases from V and 1 base from J; bases unmatched to any gene: 7. CDR3 length equals 16 residues.

V and J are TRBV3-1 and TRBJ1-2, with TRBD1 identical over 8 bases. V dropped 3 bases and J dropped 4; count of bases not matched to a gene: 10. Germline lookup yields CDR1 LGHDT and CDR2 YNNKEL (reference sequence). This CDR3 comprises 16 residues. CDR3 protein: CASSHMRAGGVYGYTF. CDR3 bases: TGTGCCAGCAGCCATATGAGGGCAGGGGGCGTCTATGGCTACACCTTC.

This chain joins TRBV12-3 or TRBV12-4 and TRBJ1-4; possibly TRBD1 for D (6 bases). The CDR3 runs 14 residues. V shed 5 bases and J shed 5 bases, with 12 bases lying between them. The CDR3 protein is CASSRGTYNEKLFF. The DNA of the CDR3 is TGTGCCAGCAGTAGGGGGACGTACAATGAAAAACTGTTTTTT.